This T cell receptor beta chain was retrieved from a study of identical twins. Findings and caveats of the study: With abundant cord blood beta clonotypes, insertions were fewer; memory repertoires showed no such pattern.

A universal primer site was incorporated via template switching, and the cDNA contained unique molecular identifiers. TCRdb independently ran MiXCR on the 5' RACE reads; one entry per CDR3 protein. Here the sample spans some 1,700,000 distinct CDR3 sequences, around 29% being singletons. The CDR3 length is 15 residues. Germline V gene data show CDR1 as PRHDT and CDR2 as FYEKMQ (reference sequence). Trimming at V came to 7 bases and at J to 0 bases, leaving 8 bases not matched to a gene. Notes on this clonotype: Its specificity is unknown.

V is TRBV13 and J is TRBJ2-7, with 8 nucleotides matching TRBD2. The source material was cord blood. The receptor was derived from a newborn girl in good health. The chain's CDR3 is CASTNQREISYEQYF. The CDR3 coding sequence is TGTGCCAGCACCAACCAGCGGGAGATCTCCTACGAGCAGTACTTC.